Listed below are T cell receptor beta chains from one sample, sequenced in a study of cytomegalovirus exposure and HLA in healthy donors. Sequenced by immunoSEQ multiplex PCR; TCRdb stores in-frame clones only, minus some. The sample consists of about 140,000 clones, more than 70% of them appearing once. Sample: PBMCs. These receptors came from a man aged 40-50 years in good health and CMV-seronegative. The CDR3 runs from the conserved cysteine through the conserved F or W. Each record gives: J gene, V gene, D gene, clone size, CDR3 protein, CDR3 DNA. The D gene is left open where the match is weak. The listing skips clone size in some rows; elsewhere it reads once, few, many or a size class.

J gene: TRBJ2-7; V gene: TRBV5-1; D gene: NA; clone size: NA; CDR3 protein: CASSLAPGTYEQYF; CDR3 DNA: TGCGCCAGCAGCTTGGCCCCGGGAACCTACGAGCAGTACTTC
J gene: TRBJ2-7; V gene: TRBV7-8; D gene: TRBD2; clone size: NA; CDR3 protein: CASSLVWSSGRHEQYF; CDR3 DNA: TGTGCCAGCAGCTTAGTGTGGTCTAGCGGGAGACACGAGCAGTACTTC
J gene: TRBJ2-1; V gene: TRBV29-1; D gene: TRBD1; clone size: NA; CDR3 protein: CSGWGQGVDNEQFF; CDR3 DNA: TGCAGCGGGTGGGGACAGGGGGTCGACAATGAGCAGTTCTTC
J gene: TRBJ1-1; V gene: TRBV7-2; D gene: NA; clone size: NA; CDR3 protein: CASSLVGGLNTEAFF; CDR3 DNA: TGTGCCAGCAGCTTAGTGGGAGGGTTGAACACTGAAGCTTTCTTT
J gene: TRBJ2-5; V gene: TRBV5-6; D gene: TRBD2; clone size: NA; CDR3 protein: CASSLRFSGRARKTQYF; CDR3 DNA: TGTGCCAGCAGCTTGAGGTTTAGCGGGAGGGCCAGGAAGACCCAGTACTTC
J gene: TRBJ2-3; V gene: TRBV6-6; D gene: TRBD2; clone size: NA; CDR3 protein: CASSPVIAGDTQYF; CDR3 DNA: TGTGCCAGCAGTCCTGTGATAGCGGGAGATACGCAGTATTTT
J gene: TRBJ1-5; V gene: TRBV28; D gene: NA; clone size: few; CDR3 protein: CASRRQGYSNQPQHF; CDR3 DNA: TGTGCCAGCAGAAGGCAGGGGTATAGCAATCAGCCCCAGCATTTT
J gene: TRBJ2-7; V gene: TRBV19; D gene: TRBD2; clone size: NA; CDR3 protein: CASSVGSGGHSSYEQYF; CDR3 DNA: TGTGCCAGTAGTGTGGGTAGCGGGGGGCATAGCTCCTACGAGCAGTACTTC
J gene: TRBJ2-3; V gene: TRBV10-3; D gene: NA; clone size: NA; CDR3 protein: CAISVRSASVVSLYEPDTQYF; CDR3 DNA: TGTGCCATCAGTGTCCGTAGCGCATCCGTTGTTTCGTTATATGAGCCAGATACGCAGTATTTT
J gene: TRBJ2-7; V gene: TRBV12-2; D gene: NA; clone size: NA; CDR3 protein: CASRFGYF; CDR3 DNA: TGTGCAAGTCGTTTCGGGTACTTC
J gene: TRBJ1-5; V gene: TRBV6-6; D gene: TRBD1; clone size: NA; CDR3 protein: CASSPGTVYSNQPQHF; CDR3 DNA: TGTGCCAGCAGCCCTGGGACAGTTTATAGCAATCAGCCCCAGCATTTT
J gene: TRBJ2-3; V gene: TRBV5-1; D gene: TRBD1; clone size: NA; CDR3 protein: CASSRDREIDTQYF; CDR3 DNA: TGCGCCAGCAGCCGAGACAGGGAGATAGATACGCAGTATTTT
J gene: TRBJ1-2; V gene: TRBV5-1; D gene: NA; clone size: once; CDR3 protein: CASSGGNYGYTF; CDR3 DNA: TGCGCCAGCAGCGGGGGGAACTATGGCTACACCTTC
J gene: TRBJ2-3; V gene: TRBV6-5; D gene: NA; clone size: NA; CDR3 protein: CASSYLLATKSDTQYF; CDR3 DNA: TGTGCCAGCAGTTACTTACTAGCAACCAAGTCGGATACGCAGTATTTT
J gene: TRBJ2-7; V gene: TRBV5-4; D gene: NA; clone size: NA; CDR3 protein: CASSIAGVTASREQYF; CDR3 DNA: TGTGCCAGCAGCATAGCCGGGGTTACGGCTAGCCGCGAGCAGTACTTC
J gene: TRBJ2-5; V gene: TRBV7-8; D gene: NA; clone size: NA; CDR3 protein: CASSLDRQRETQYF; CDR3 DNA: TGTGCCAGCAGCTTAGATCGACAGAGAGAGACCCAGTACTTC
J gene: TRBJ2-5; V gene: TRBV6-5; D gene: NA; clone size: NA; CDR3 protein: CASSYGRSRGTQYF; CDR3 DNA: TGTGCCAGCAGCTATGGAAGGTCCCGGGGGACCCAGTACTTC
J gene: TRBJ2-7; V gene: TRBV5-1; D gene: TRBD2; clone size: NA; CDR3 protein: CASSVARLAGGPLYEQYF; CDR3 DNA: TGCGCCAGCAGCGTGGCCCGCCTAGCGGGAGGGCCTCTGTACGAGCAGTACTTC
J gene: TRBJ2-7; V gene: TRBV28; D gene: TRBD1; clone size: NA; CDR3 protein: CASKSGTVSYEQYF; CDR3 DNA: TGTGCCAGCAAATCCGGGACAGTCTCCTACGAGCAGTACTTC
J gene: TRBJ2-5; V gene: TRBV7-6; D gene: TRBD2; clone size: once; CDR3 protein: CASSLGLDAETQYF; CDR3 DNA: TGTGCCAGCAGCTTGGGACTAGATGCGGAGACCCAGTACTTC
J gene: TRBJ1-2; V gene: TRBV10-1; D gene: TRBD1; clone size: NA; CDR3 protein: CASVIRDRDGYTF; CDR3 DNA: TGCGCCAGTGTGATCCGGGACAGGGATGGCTACACCTTC
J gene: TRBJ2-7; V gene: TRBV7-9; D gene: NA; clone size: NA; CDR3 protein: CASSAGLDQAYEQYF; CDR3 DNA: TGTGCCAGCAGTGCTGGACTGGACCAAGCCTACGAGCAGTACTTC
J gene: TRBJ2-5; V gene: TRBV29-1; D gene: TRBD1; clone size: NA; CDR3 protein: CSADRGQETQYF; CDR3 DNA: TGCAGCGCGGACAGGGGACAAGAGACCCAGTACTTC
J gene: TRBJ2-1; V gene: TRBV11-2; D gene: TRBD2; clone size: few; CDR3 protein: CASSPRGLAGPSEQFF; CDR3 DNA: TGTGCCAGCAGCCCCCGTGGACTAGCGGGCCCCAGTGAGCAGTTCTTC
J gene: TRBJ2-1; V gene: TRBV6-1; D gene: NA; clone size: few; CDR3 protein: CASSNGDNEQFF; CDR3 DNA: TGTGCCAGCTCAAACGGGGACAATGAGCAGTTCTTC
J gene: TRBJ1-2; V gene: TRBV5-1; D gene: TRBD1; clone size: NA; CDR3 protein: CASSSDRAHYGYTF; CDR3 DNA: TGCGCCAGCAGCTCAGACAGGGCGCACTATGGCTACACCTTC
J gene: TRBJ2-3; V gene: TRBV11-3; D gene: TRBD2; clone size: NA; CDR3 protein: CASRKDLAGASTDTQYF; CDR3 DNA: TGTGCCAGCAGAAAGGATCTAGCGGGGGCGAGCACAGATACGCAGTATTTT
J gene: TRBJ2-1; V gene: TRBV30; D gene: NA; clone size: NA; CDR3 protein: CAWGPGGFF; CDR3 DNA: TGTGCCTGGGGCCCTGGTGGGTTCTTC
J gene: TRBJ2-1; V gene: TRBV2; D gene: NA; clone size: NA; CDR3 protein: CASEGLGDEQFF; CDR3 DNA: TGTGCCAGCGAGGGCCTTGGGGATGAGCAGTTCTTC
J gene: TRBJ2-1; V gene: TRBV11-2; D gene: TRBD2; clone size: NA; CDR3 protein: CASSLTGGYNEQFF; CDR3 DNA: TGTGCCAGCAGCTTGACGGGAGGGTACAATGAGCAGTTCTTC
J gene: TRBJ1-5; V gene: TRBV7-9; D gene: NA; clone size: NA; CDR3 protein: CASSPAGPFRQPQHF; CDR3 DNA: TGTGCCAGCAGTCCGGCAGGGCCCTTTCGCCAGCCCCAGCATTTT
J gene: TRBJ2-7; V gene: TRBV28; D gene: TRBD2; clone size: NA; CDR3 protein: CASSFRLAVFGQYF; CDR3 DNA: TGTGCCAGCAGTTTTCGGCTAGCGGTGTTCGGGCAGTACTTC
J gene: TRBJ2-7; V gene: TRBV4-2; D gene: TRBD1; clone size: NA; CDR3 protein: CASSQQGQRSNEQYF; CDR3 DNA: TGTGCCAGCAGCCAACAGGGACAGCGATCCAACGAGCAGTACTTC
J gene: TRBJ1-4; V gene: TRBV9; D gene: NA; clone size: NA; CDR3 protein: CASSVEGGYWSNEKLFF; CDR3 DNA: TGTGCCAGCAGCGTAGAGGGAGGGTACTGGTCTAATGAAAAACTGTTTTTT
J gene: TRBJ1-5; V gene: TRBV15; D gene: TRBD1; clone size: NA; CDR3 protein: CATSTAGQDVYSNQPQHF; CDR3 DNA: TGTGCCACCAGCACCGCGGGACAGGATGTCTATAGCAATCAGCCCCAGCATTTT
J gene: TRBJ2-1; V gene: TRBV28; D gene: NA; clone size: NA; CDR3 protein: CASNGYTGRHEQFF; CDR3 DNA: TGTGCCAGCAACGGGTATACAGGGCGGCATGAGCAGTTCTTC
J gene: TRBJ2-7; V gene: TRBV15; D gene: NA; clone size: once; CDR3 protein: CATAISSGSYEQYF; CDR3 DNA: TGTGCCACCGCAATATCCAGCGGGTCCTACGAGCAGTACTTC
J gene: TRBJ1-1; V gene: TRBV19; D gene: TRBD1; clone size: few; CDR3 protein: CASSWQGGGTEAFF; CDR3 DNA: TGTGCCAGTAGCTGGCAGGGGGGTGGGACTGAAGCTTTCTTT
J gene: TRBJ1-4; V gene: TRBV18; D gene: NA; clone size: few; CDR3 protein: CASSPGPLNEKLFF; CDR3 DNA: TGTGCCAGCTCACCAGGGCCGCTTAATGAAAAACTGTTTTTT
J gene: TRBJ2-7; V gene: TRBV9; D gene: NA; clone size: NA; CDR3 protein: CASSVQDGGEQYF; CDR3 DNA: TGTGCCAGCAGCGTCCAGGACGGAGGCGAGCAGTACTTC
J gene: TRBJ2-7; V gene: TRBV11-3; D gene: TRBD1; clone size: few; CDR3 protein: CASSLRSTGVRYEQYF; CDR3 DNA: TGTGCCAGCAGCTTAAGGAGTACAGGGGTTCGCTACGAGCAGTACTTC
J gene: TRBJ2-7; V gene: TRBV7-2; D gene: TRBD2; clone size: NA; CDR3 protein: CASSPSHSSGGAEQYF; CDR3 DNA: TGTGCCAGCAGCCCCAGTCACTCTAGCGGGGGAGCGGAGCAGTACTTC
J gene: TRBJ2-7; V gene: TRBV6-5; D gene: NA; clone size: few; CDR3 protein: CASSRGGSSYEQYF; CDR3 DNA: TGTGCCAGCAGCCGAGGGGGATCCTCCTACGAGCAGTACTTC
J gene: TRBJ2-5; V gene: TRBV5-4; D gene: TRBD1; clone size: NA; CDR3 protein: CASSWDRGGGETQYF; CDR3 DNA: TGTGCCAGCAGCTGGGACAGGGGAGGGGGGGAGACCCAGTACTTC
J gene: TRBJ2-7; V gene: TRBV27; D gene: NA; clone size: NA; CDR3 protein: CASSAGVEQYF; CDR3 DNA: TGTGCCAGCAGTGCAGGGGTCGAGCAGTACTTC
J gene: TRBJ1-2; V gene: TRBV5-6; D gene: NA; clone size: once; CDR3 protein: CASSSPGILYGYTF; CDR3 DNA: TGTGCCAGCAGCTCCCCAGGGATACTCTATGGCTACACCTTC
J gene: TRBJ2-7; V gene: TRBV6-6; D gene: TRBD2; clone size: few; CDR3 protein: CASSALSGRADYEQYF; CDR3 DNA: TGTGCCAGCAGTGCCTTGAGCGGGAGGGCCGACTACGAGCAGTACTTC
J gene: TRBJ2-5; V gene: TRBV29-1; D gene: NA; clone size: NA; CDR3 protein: CSAPAGAETQYF; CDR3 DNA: TGCAGCGCCCCAGCAGGGGCAGAGACCCAGTACTTC
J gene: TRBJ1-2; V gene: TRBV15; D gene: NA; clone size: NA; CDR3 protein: CATSIQAYGYTF; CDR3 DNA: TGTGCCACCAGCATTCAGGCCTATGGCTACACCTTC
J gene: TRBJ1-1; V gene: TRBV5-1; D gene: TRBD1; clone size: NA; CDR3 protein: CASSMTGRNTEAFF; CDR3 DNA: TGCGCCAGCAGCATGACAGGGAGGAACACTGAAGCTTTCTTT
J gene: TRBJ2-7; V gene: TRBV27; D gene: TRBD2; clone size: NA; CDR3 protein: CASSFSSGNHEQYF; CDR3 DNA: TGTGCCAGCAGTTTCTCTAGCGGGAACCACGAGCAGTACTTC
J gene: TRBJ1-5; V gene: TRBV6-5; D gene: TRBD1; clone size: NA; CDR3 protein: CASSYTRQGDQPQHF; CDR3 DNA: TGTGCCAGCAGTTACACCCGACAGGGTGATCAGCCCCAGCATTTT
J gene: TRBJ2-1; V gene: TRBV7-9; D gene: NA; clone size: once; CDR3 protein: CASSRAVHLYNEQFF; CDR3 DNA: TGTGCCAGCAGCCGAGCGGTACACCTTTACAATGAGCAGTTCTTC